A selection of T cell receptor beta chains follows, all from one sample in a study of blood T cell repertoires in COVID-19. Assay: immunoSEQ multiplex PCR; the TCRdb copy retains only in-frame clones and omits some. The table has about 150,000 clones, 80% to 90% seen once. Material for sequencing was peripheral blood. Receptors originate from a man between 65 and 79 years old with acute or convalescent COVID-19. Each CDR3 is given with its conserved first and last residue. Each record gives: V gene, J gene, D gene, clone size, CDR3 protein, CDR3 DNA. D genes are given only for firm matches. The size of a clone is reported for some rows only, either as once, few or many, or as a class for expanded clones.

TRBV10-3	TRBJ1-6	TRBD1	NA	CAISEQGTGPYNSPLHF	TGTGCCATCAGTGAGCAAGGGACAGGCCCCTATAATTCACCCCTCCACTTT
TRBV18	TRBJ2-2	TRBD1	NA	CASSEGITGAGELFF	TGTGCCAGCTCTGAGGGAATCACAGGGGCCGGGGAGCTGTTTTTT
TRBV7-8	TRBJ2-7	NA	once	CASSLNSNYEQYF	TGTGCCAGCAGCTTAAACTCCAACTACGAGCAGTACTTC
TRBV7-3	TRBJ1-1	TRBD1	once	CASSLTRQGKTEAFF	TGTGCCAGCAGCTTAACCCGACAGGGGAAAACTGAAGCTTTCTTT
TRBV9	TRBJ2-2	TRBD1	few	CASSPRDRRGAGELFF	TGTGCCAGCAGCCCTCGGGACAGAAGAGGCGCCGGGGAGCTGTTTTTT
TRBV11-2	TRBJ2-3	NA	NA	CASSVGRTQYF	TGTGCCAGCAGCGTGGGGAGGACGCAGTATTTT
TRBV27	TRBJ2-7	NA	NA	CASSFLSSYEQYF	TGTGCCAGCAGTTTTCTCTCTAGCTACGAGCAGTACTTC
TRBV18	TRBJ2-2	NA	few	CASSPPSRVDTGELFF	TGTGCCAGCTCACCACCGTCCCGGGTAGACACCGGGGAGCTGTTTTTT
TRBV5-1	TRBJ2-3	TRBD1	NA	CASSLEGQGGVDTQYF	TGCGCCAGCAGCTTGGAAGGACAGGGGGGAGTAGATACGCAGTATTTT
TRBV15	TRBJ1-3	NA	NA	CATQQPSSGNTIYF	TGTGCCACCCAACAGCCGTCCTCTGGAAACACCATATATTTT
TRBV27	TRBJ2-3	NA	NA	CASHKGSRGTQYF	TGTGCCAGCCACAAGGGCAGTCGGGGTACGCAGTATTTT
TRBV29-1	TRBJ2-7	TRBD1	NA	CSVRTGGSYEQYF	TGCAGCGTACGGACAGGGGGCTCCTACGAGCAGTACTTC
TRBV19	TRBJ1-2	TRBD1	NA	CASTEGTGQYWGYTF	TGTGCCAGTACCGAGGGGACAGGGCAGTATTGGGGCTACACCTTC
TRBV7-8	TRBJ2-7	TRBD2	NA	CASSLAALAGGAAIYEQYF	TGTGCCAGCAGCTTAGCGGCACTAGCGGGAGGTGCGGCCATCTACGAGCAGTACTTC
TRBV5-1	TRBJ2-5	TRBD2	NA	CASSPRGRDGTQYF	TGCGCCAGCAGCCCCCGGGGGAGGGACGGGACCCAGTACTTC
TRBV19	TRBJ2-3	TRBD1	NA	CASSIGTGADTQYF	TGTGCCAGTAGTATCGGTACAGGGGCAGATACGCAGTATTTT
TRBV3-1/TRBV3-2	TRBJ2-7	NA	NA	CASSRSSSSEQYF	TGTGCCAGCAGCCGATCGTCTAGCAGCGAGCAGTACTTC
TRBV7-2	TRBJ2-7	NA	NA	CASSLGTGTPYEQYF	TGTGCCAGCAGCTTAGGGACTGGAACCCCCTACGAGCAGTACTTC
TRBV14	TRBJ2-7	NA	NA	CASSQDARMSSYEQYF	TGTGCCAGCAGCCAAGATGCCAGGATGAGCTCCTACGAGCAGTACTTC
TRBV10-3	TRBJ1-2	NA	NA	CAIGAVGYGYTF	TGTGCCATCGGAGCCGTTGGCTATGGCTACACCTTC
TRBV6-2/TRBV6-3	TRBJ1-4	NA	NA	CASSPRREDEKLFF	TGTGCCAGCAGTCCCCGCAGGGAGGATGAAAAACTGTTTTTT
TRBV7-3	TRBJ2-3	NA	NA	CASSLAANTDTQYF	TGTGCCAGCAGCTTGGCGGCTAACACAGATACGCAGTATTTT
TRBV4-1	TRBJ2-1	TRBD2	NA	CASSRYLGGSDHEQFF	TGCGCCAGCAGCCGGTACTTGGGCGGGAGTGATCATGAGCAGTTCTTC
TRBV5-3	TRBJ2-3	TRBD1	once	CARSTRDRGITDTQYF	TGTGCCAGAAGCACGCGGGACAGGGGCATCACAGATACGCAGTATTTT
TRBV7-6	TRBJ1-2	TRBD1	NA	CASSNKEGDRHYGYTF	TGTGCCAGCAGCAATAAAGAAGGGGACAGGCACTATGGCTACACCTTC
TRBV28	TRBJ2-3	NA	once	CAIALGALGDTQYF	TGTGCCATCGCCCTGGGGGCGTTAGGAGATACGCAGTATTTT
TRBV4-3	TRBJ2-3	TRBD2	NA	CASSQLAGGGADTQYF	TGCGCCAGCAGCCAACTAGCGGGAGGGGGGGCAGATACGCAGTATTTT
TRBV9	TRBJ2-3	NA	NA	CASSASQRLSTDTQYF	TGTGCCAGCAGCGCAAGCCAGAGACTTAGCACAGATACGCAGTATTTT